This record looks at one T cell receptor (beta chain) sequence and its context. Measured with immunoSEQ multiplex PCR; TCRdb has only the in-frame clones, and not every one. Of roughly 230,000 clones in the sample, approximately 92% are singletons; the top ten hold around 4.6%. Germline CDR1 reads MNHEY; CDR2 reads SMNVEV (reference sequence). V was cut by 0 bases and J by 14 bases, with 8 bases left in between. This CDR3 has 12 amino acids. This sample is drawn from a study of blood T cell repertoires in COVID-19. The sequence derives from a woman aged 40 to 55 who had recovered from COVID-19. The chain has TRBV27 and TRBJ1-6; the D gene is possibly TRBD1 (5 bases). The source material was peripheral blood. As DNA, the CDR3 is TGTGCCAGCAGTTTATCCGGGACTTCCCTCCACTTT. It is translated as CASSLSGTSLHF.